The 8 T cell receptor beta chains below were found in one sample sequenced in a study of blood T cells in healthy people across ages. Sample-barcoded 5' priming and a J-beta primer mix drove a second PCR of roughly 7 to 11 cycles. TCRdb redid the calling of the 5' RACE reads with MiXCR, one entry per CDR3 protein. The sample has almost 1 million distinct CDR3 sequences, 45% to 60% seen once. Sequencing was done on a sample of blood. These receptors came from a woman aged 55-70 years in good health.

The gene calls are TRBV7-9 and TRBJ2-7; D is possibly TRBD2 (6 bases). V shed 5 bases and J shed 3 bases, with 20 bases lying between them. CDR1 is SEHNR, CDR2 FQNEAQ, per germline (reference sequence). There are 16 residues in the CDR3. The chain's CDR3 is CASSRGPRDFLYEQYF. DNA for the CDR3: TGTGCCAGCAGCCGTGGCCCCCGGGACTTTCTCTACGAGCAGTACTTC.

The rearrangement links TRBV5-1 to TRBJ1-2, with TRBD1 matching over 9 bases. Trimming removed 5 bases from V and 6 bases from J; junction bases left unmatched: 8. The CDR3 is 14 residues long. The V gene's germline CDR1 is SGHRS and CDR2 YFSETQ. DNA for the CDR3: TGCGCCAGCAGGCGGACAGGGGAAACCAATGGCTACACCTTC. Translation: CASRRTGETNGYTF.

The CDR3 loop reads CAISETQSYEQYF. For the CDR3, the DNA is TGTGCCATCAGTGAGACACAGTCCTACGAGCAGTACTTC. The V call is TRBV10-3, the J call TRBJ2-7; no clear D gene. The V gene's germline CDR1 is ENHRY and CDR2 SYGVKD. The CDR3 loop spans 13 amino acids. V lost 2 bases and J 1 base, leaving 6 bases between the germline ends.

The V and J genes are TRBV4-1 and TRBJ2-6, with D unclear. The length of the CDR3 is 17 residues. The germline gives CDR1 MGHRA, CDR2 YSYEKL. V lost 1 base and J 0 bases, leaving 10 bases between the germline ends. CDR3 nucleotides: TGCGCCAGCAGCCAAGGGCAGGCGTACTCTGGGGCCAACGTCCTGACTTTC. This sequence encodes CASSQGQAYSGANVLTF.

This clonotype has only a few counts. CDR3: CASRASGRMIQPYEQYF. DNA for the CDR3: TGTGCCAGCAGGGCTAGCGGGAGAATGATCCAACCCTACGAGCAGTACTTC. The chain uses TRBV2 and TRBJ2-7; 10 bases line up with TRBD2. CDR1 SNHLY and CDR2 FYNNEI come from the germline V gene. V was clipped by 6 bases and J by 2 bases; unmatched bases: 13. CDR3 length equals 17 residues.

This clonotype was found once. V and J are TRBV4-1 and TRBJ2-1; 9 bases match TRBD2. The germline gives CDR1 MGHRA, CDR2 YSYEKL. The CDR3 has 18 residues. The trim removed 1 base at V and 3 bases at J, leaving 10 bases unmatched. The CDR3 is CASSQVWSAGGRYNEQFF. DNA of the CDR3: TGCGCCAGCAGCCAAGTTTGGAGTGCGGGAGGGCGCTACAATGAGCAGTTCTTC.

This clonotype was counted between two and nine times. The chain employs TRBV20-1 and TRBJ2-1; TRBD1 or TRBD2 may be the D gene (5 bases each). The CDR3 length is 16 residues. The V gene's germline CDR1 is DFQATT and CDR2 SNEGSKA (reference sequence). V lost 5 bases, J lost 2 bases, and 19 bases lay in between. CDR3 sequence (DNA): TGCAGTGCTGCACCCGGGACCCTTGGGGCCTACAATGAGCAGTTCTTC. Amino acid sequence: CSAAPGTLGAYNEQFF.

The V and J genes are TRBV7-2 and TRBJ2-7; D is uncertain. The CDR3 length is 14 residues. CDR1 SGHTA and CDR2 FQGNSA come from the germline V gene. With 2 bases removed from V and 0 bases from J, the gap between germline ends came to 8 bases. CDR3 protein: CASSLCQLSYEQYF. CDR3 sequence (DNA): TGTGCCAGCAGCTTATGTCAGCTCTCCTACGAGCAGTACTTC. The full variable domain, rest sourced from reference TRBV7-2 and TRBJ2-7, is GAGVSQSPSNKVTEKGKDVELRCDPISGHTALYWYRQSLGQGLEFLIYFQGNSAPDKSGLPSDRFSAERTGGSVSTLTIQRTQQEDSAVYLCASSLCQLSYEQYFGPGTRLTVT.